This T cell receptor beta chain was identified in a study of Ad26.COV2.S vaccination and SARS-CoV-2 variants. Background on the study: Each vaccinee took Ad26.COV2.S intramuscularly, once or twice 56 days apart.

Generated by immunoSEQ multiplex PCR, the TCRdb table keeps only in-frame clones and is missing some. The sample yields 500,000 or so clones, roughly 89% seen once. Noted treatment: some 19 received Ad26.COV2.S at low or high dose, single or two shots; several received placebo; per-sample allocation not given. Material that was analyzed had been drawn on day 63 after the first vaccine or placebo injection. Germline V CDR1 and CDR2: SNHLY, FYNNEI. V shed 3 bases and J shed 4 bases, with 10 bases lying between them. The CDR3 length is 14 residues. Of note for this clone: This sample also contains other DNA sequences that code for the same CDR3.

This sequence originates from a person between 18 and 65 years old who received the Ad26.COV2.S COVID-19 vaccine or a placebo. Material: peripheral blood, obtained in a trial of Ad26.COV2.S vaccine versus placebo. The J gene is TRBJ1-5, the V gene TRBV2, with D perhaps matching TRBD1 (5 bases). In DNA form, the CDR3 reads TGTGCCAGCAGTGATAGACAGCTGAATCAGCCCCAGCATTTT. Translated: CASSDRQLNQPQHF.